One and the same sample provided the 11 T cell receptor beta chains below, sequenced in a study of radiotherapy plus CTLA-4 blockade in lung cancer. Sequencing was performed with immunoSEQ multiplex PCR; in TCRdb, only in-frame clones are kept and a portion is missing. The table lists 95,000 to 150,000 clones, more than 80% of them singletons, with about 7% in the top ten. Specimen: peripheral blood, collected from a patient treated with radiotherapy plus ipilimumab. The source of these receptors is a human donor with non-small cell lung cancer that progressed on radiotherapy plus ipilimumab.

The CDR3 region has the DNA TGTGCCAGCTCACCATACGAGGATTATCAGCCCCAGCATTTT. This encodes CASSPYEDYQPQHF. The rearrangement uses TRBV18 and TRBJ1-5; D ambiguous. The CDR3 spans 14 residues. Germline V CDR1 and CDR2: KGHSH, LQKENI. V dropped 2 bases and J dropped 5 bases, with 10 bases sitting between them.

The chain employs TRBV6-6 and TRBJ2-6, with a tentative D call TRBD1 (5 bases). This CDR3 region has 15 residues. Germline V gene sequence: CDR1 MNHNY, CDR2 SVGAGI (reference sequence). Deletions cut 5 bases from V and 2 bases from J, with 10 bases between. Here the CDR3 reads CASSAPGTGANVLTF. CDR3 nucleotides: TGTGCCAGCAGTGCCCCAGGGACTGGGGCCAACGTCCTGACTTTC.

The chain carries TRBV7-9 and TRBJ1-4; D gene uncertain. The CDR3 contains 13 residues. The germline V gene encodes CDR1 SEHNR and CDR2 FQNEAQ (reference sequence). V dropped 2 bases and J dropped 5 bases, with 6 bases sitting between them. CDR3 in amino acids: CASSLRLNEKLFF. CDR3 nucleotide sequence: TGTGCCAGCAGCTTACGACTAAATGAAAAACTGTTTTTT.

This clone was found a few times. The chain combines TRBV27 with TRBJ2-1; tentative D call: TRBD1 (6 bases). V was trimmed by 2 bases and J by 7 bases, leaving 15 bases between them. Germline assignment: CDR1 MNHEY and CDR2 SMNVEV (reference sequence). This CDR3 is 15 amino acids long. The DNA for the CDR3 is TGTGCCAGCAGTTTACCCGGTCAGGGGCGGAATGAGCAGTTCTTC. Encoded protein: CASSLPGQGRNEQFF.

The rearrangement joins TRBV5-6 to TRBJ2-1; D is perhaps TRBD2 (5 bases). The ends were cut back, 4 bases at V and 7 bases at J, with 21 bases in the middle. The germline CDR1 and CDR2 sequences are SGHDT and YYEEEE. The CDR3 sequence is 16 residues long. As DNA, the CDR3 is TGTGCCAGCAGCGATTGGCGCATAAGAGGGAAGAATGAGCAGTTCTTC. Protein: CASSDWRIRGKNEQFF.

The J gene is TRBJ2-7, the V gene TRBV7-2; D is unresolved. The CDR3 runs to 13 residues. Trimming stripped 5 bases from V and 3 bases from J, with 11 bases between. CDR1 is SGHTA, CDR2 FQGNSA, per germline. The DNA for the CDR3 is TGTGCCAGCAGCAGACCCCTGGGCTACGAGCAGTACTTC. Encoded protein: CASSRPLGYEQYF.

This chain joins TRBV6-1 and TRBJ2-5; TRBD1 might be the D (6 bases). Germline CDR1 and CDR2: MNHNS and SASEGT. This CDR3 has 15 amino acids. With 5 bases removed from V and 4 bases from J, the gap between germline ends came to 17 bases. CDR3 coding DNA: TGTGCCAGCAGTAGAGGGCAGGGCAGGGGAGAGACCCAGTACTTC. Its protein product is CASSRGQGRGETQYF.

J is TRBJ1-4 and V is TRBV5-4; the D gene is possibly TRBD1 (6 bases). This CDR3 spans 19 amino acids. The germline V gene has CDR1 SGHNT and CDR2 YYREEE (reference sequence). V was cut by 4 bases and J by 2 bases, with 24 bases left in between. CDR3 DNA sequence: TGTGCCAGCAGCCGAGCCCGGGACTCATCGAGGGGGACTAATGAAAAACTGTTTTTT. Its protein is CASSRARDSSRGTNEKLFF.

This clone is a singleton in its sample. The V and J genes are TRBV7-6 and TRBJ2-7; tentatively, D is TRBD2 (6 bases). V gave up 5 bases and J gave up 0 bases, with 17 bases separating them. The CDR3 extends over 16 amino acids. CDR1 is SGHVS and CDR2 is FNYEAQ in the germline V gene. CDR3: CASSPGTRRGSYEQYF. The CDR3 nucleotides read TGTGCCAGCAGCCCAGGGACTCGGCGGGGCTCCTACGAGCAGTACTTC.

This chain uses TRBV18 with TRBJ1-1; no reliable D call. Germline V gene data show CDR1 as KGHSH and CDR2 as LQKENI. Trimming cost V 6 bases and J 1 base, with 9 bases left between them. This CDR3 has 13 residues. The CDR3, as DNA: TGTGCCAGCTCCCAGGACCGGAACACTGAAGCTTTCTTT. It yields the protein CASSQDRNTEAFF.

The chain joins TRBV25-1 to TRBJ1-1; 11 positions agree with TRBD1. This CDR3 comprises 15 residues. CDR1 and CDR2 from the germline V gene are MGHDK and SYGVNS. J was trimmed by 3 bases and V by 6 bases; bases with no gene match: 6. CDR3 loop: CASRRGQGAYTEAFF. CDR3 bases: TGTGCCAGCAGGCGAGGACAGGGGGCGTACACTGAAGCTTTCTTT. Based on the CDR3 plus reference TRBV25-1 and TRBJ1-1, the full variable domain is EADIYQTPRYLVIGTGKKITLECSQTMGHDKMYWYQQDPGMELHLIHYSYGVNSTEKGDLSSESTVSRIRTEHFPLTLESARPSHTSQYLCASRRGQGAYTEAFFGQGTRLTVV.